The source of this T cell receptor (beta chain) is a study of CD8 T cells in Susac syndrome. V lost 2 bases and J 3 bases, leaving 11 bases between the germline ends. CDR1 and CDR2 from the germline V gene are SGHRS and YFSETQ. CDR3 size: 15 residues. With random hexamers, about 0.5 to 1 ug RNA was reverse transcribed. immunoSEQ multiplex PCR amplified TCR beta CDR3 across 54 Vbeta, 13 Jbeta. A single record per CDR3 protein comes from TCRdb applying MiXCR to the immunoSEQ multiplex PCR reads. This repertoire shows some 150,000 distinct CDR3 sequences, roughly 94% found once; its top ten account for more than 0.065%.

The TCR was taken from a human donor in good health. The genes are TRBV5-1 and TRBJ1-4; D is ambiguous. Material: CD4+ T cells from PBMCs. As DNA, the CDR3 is TGCGCCAGCAGCTTCGGAGGGTCCCCTAATGAAAAACTGTTTTTT. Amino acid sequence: CASSFGGSPNEKLFF. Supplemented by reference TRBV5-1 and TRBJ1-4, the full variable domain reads KAGVTQTPRYLIKTRGQQVTLSCSPISGHRSVSWYQQTPGQGLQFLFEYFSETQRNKGNFPGRFSGRQFSNSRSEMNVSTLELGDSALYLCASSFGGSPNEKLFFGSGTQLSVL.